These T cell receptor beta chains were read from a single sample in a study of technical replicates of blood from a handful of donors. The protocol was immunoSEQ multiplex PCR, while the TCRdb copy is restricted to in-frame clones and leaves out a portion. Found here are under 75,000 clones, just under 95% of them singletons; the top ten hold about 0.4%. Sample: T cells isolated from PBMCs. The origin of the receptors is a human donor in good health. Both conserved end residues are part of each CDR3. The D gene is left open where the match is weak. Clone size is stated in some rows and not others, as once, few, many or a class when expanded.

CDR3: CASSVAGNPSYEQYF
DNA: TGTGCCAGCAGCGTAGCGGGAAATCCCTCCTACGAGCAGTACTTC
size: .
D: .
J: TRBJ2-7
V: TRBV9

CDR3: CASSFFSSGPQQFF
DNA: TGTGCCAGCAGCTTCTTTTCTAGCGGGCCTCAGCAGTTCTTC
size: .
D: TRBD2
J: TRBJ2-1
V: TRBV11-3

CDR3: CASSLRSVGYYEQYF
DNA: TGTGCCAGCAGCTTAAGGTCTGTGGGCTACTACGAGCAGTACTTC
size: .
D: .
J: TRBJ2-7
V: TRBV11-3

CDR3: CASSSRAGIYEQYF
DNA: TGTGCCAGCAGCTCTAGAGCGGGGATCTACGAGCAGTACTTC
size: .
D: TRBD2
J: TRBJ2-7
V: TRBV11-1

CDR3: CASSFNRDNEQFF
DNA: TGTGCCAGCAGCTTCAACAGGGACAATGAGCAGTTCTTC
size: .
D: .
J: TRBJ2-1
V: TRBV7-2

CDR3: CASSSGTYLTETQYF
DNA: TGTGCCAGCAGCTCGGGGACATATCTGACGGAGACCCAGTACTTC
size: .
D: .
J: TRBJ2-5
V: TRBV11-3

CDR3: CASSPRGVQETQYF
DNA: TGCGCCAGCAGCCCCCGGGGGGTCCAAGAGACCCAGTACTTC
size: .
D: TRBD2
J: TRBJ2-5
V: TRBV5-1

CDR3: CASSYLAGGETQYF
DNA: TGTGCCAGCAGCTATCTAGCGGGAGGGGAGACCCAGTACTTC
size: .
D: TRBD2
J: TRBJ2-5
V: TRBV7-9

CDR3: CASSVGGHEQYF
DNA: TGTGCCAGCAGTGTAGGGGGCCACGAGCAGTACTTC
size: .
D: TRBD1
J: TRBJ2-7
V: TRBV2

CDR3: CASSPADRNTEAFF
DNA: TGTGCCAGCAGCCCCGCGGACAGGAACACTGAAGCTTTCTTT
size: once
D: .
J: TRBJ1-1
V: TRBV7-8

CDR3: CASSQVIYNEQFF
DNA: TGCGCCAGCAGCCAAGTCATCTACAATGAGCAGTTCTTC
size: .
D: .
J: TRBJ2-1
V: TRBV4-3

CDR3: CASSRRQGDTEAFF
DNA: TGTGCCAGTAGTAGGAGACAGGGGGACACTGAAGCTTTCTTT
size: .
D: TRBD1
J: TRBJ1-1
V: TRBV19

CDR3: CASSQGDRLCEGSEKLFF
DNA: TGTGCCAGCAGCCAGGGGGACAGACTCTGCGAAGGGTCAGAAAAACTGTTTTTT
size: once
D: .
J: TRBJ1-4
V: TRBV21-1

CDR3: CAWSVRYNEKLFF
DNA: TGTGCCTGGAGTGTCAGGTATAATGAAAAACTGTTTTTT
size: .
D: .
J: TRBJ1-4
V: TRBV30

CDR3: CASSLWGLTEAFF
DNA: TGTGCCAGCAGTTTATGGGGGCTCACTGAAGCTTTCTTT
size: .
D: .
J: TRBJ1-1
V: TRBV28

CDR3: CASSITSSSGSMYEQYF
DNA: TGTGCCAGTAGTATTACATCGTCTAGCGGGAGTATGTACGAGCAGTACTTC
size: .
D: TRBD2
J: TRBJ2-7
V: TRBV19

CDR3: CASSHEGGHYGYTF
DNA: TGTGCCAGCAGCCATGAAGGGGGACACTATGGCTACACCTTC
size: .
D: .
J: TRBJ1-2
V: TRBV4-2

CDR3: CASSQDPVGGAEAFF
DNA: TGCGCCAGCAGCCAAGATCCGGTGGGGGGGGCTGAAGCTTTCTTT
size: .
D: .
J: TRBJ1-1
V: TRBV4-3

CDR3: CASSYDRAGANVLTF
DNA: TGTGCCAGCAGCTACGACAGGGCCGGGGCCAACGTCCTGACTTTC
size: .
D: TRBD1
J: TRBJ2-6
V: TRBV2

CDR3: CATSRGEDYEQYF
DNA: TGTGCCACCAGCAGAGGGGAGGACTACGAGCAGTACTTC
size: .
D: .
J: TRBJ2-7
V: TRBV15

CDR3: CASSQQGSGTEAFF
DNA: TGTGCCAGCAGCCAACAGGGGTCGGGGACTGAAGCTTTCTTT
size: .
D: TRBD1
J: TRBJ1-1
V: TRBV2

CDR3: CASSEVSQDQPQHF
DNA: TGTGCCAGCAGTGAAGTCTCACAGGATCAGCCCCAGCATTTT
size: .
D: .
J: TRBJ1-5
V: TRBV6-1

CDR3: CASSLPGGPYLYEQYF
DNA: TGTGCCAGCAGCTTACCGGGAGGGCCGTATTTGTACGAGCAGTACTTC
size: .
D: TRBD2
J: TRBJ2-7
V: TRBV7-2

CDR3: CASSYSGDYGYTF
DNA: TGTGCCAGCAGTTACTCGGGCGACTATGGCTACACCTTC
size: .
D: .
J: TRBJ1-2
V: TRBV6-5

CDR3: CASSYFGRVDYGYTF
DNA: TGTGCCAGTAGTTACTTCGGCAGGGTCGATTATGGCTACACCTTC
size: .
D: .
J: TRBJ1-2
V: TRBV19

CDR3: CASSQDLAPETQYF
DNA: TGTGCCAGCAGCCAAGATCTGGCACCGGAGACCCAGTACTTC
size: .
D: .
J: TRBJ2-5
V: TRBV14

CDR3: CAISESGFERDTIYF
DNA: TGTGCCATCAGTGAGTCTGGCTTCGAGAGGGACACCATATATTTT
size: few
D: .
J: TRBJ1-3
V: TRBV10-3

CDR3: CASSSGRGQSDEQYF
DNA: TGTGCCAGCAGCTCGGGCCGGGGACAGAGTGACGAGCAGTACTTC
size: once
D: TRBD1
J: TRBJ2-7
V: TRBV5-4

CDR3: CASSNGQGGAFF
DNA: TGTGCCAGCAGCAACGGACAGGGTGGGGCTTTCTTT
size: .
D: TRBD1
J: TRBJ1-1
V: TRBV6-5

CDR3: CAWSVTGTEAFF
DNA: TGTGCCTGGAGTGTGACAGGGACTGAAGCTTTCTTT
size: .
D: TRBD1
J: TRBJ1-1
V: TRBV30

CDR3: CASARDRSSYNEQFF
DNA: TGTGCCAGCGCCCGGGACAGAAGCTCCTACAATGAGCAGTTCTTC
size: .
D: TRBD1
J: TRBJ2-1
V: TRBV6-1

CDR3: CASSVGHRSSGNTIYF
DNA: TGTGCCAGCAGCGTAGGCCACAGGAGCTCTGGAAACACCATATATTTT
size: once
D: .
J: TRBJ1-3
V: TRBV9

CDR3: CASSEGQGDYGYTF
DNA: TGTGCCAGCAGTGAGGGACAGGGGGACTATGGCTACACCTTC
size: .
D: TRBD1
J: TRBJ1-2
V: TRBV6-1

CDR3: CASSYSKETQYF
DNA: TGTGCCAGCAGTTATTCCAAAGAGACCCAGTACTTC
size: once
D: .
J: TRBJ2-5
V: TRBV6-6

CDR3: CASHPLTSGQPQHF
DNA: TGTGCCAGCCACCCCTTAACCTCGGGTCAGCCCCAGCATTTT
size: .
D: .
J: TRBJ1-5
V: TRBV6-1

CDR3: CASSSETREAFF
DNA: TGTGCCAGCAGCTCCGAAACACGAGAAGCTTTCTTT
size: .
D: .
J: TRBJ1-1
V: TRBV28

CDR3: CASSLGLADSTDTQYF
DNA: TGCGCCAGCAGCTTGGGACTAGCGGATAGCACAGATACGCAGTATTTT
size: .
D: TRBD2
J: TRBJ2-3
V: TRBV5-1

CDR3: CASWGLVDNEQFF
DNA: TGTGCCAGTTGGGGGCTTGTCGACAATGAGCAGTTCTTC
size: .
D: .
J: TRBJ2-1
V: TRBV11-2

CDR3: CASSIRWSGTGSQPQHF
DNA: TGTGCCAGTAGTATAAGGTGGTCTGGGACAGGTAGTCAGCCCCAGCATTTT
size: .
D: TRBD1
J: TRBJ1-5
V: TRBV19

CDR3: CASSVSRATANYGYTF
DNA: TGTGCCAGCAGCGTAAGCCGAGCGACAGCTAACTATGGCTACACCTTC
size: .
D: .
J: TRBJ1-2
V: TRBV9

CDR3: CASRVGTGVFEQYF
DNA: TGTGCCAGCAGGGTAGGTACAGGGGTGTTCGAGCAGTACTTC
size: .
D: TRBD1
J: TRBJ2-7
V: TRBV5-5

CDR3: CSAPLIQGGYSPLHF
DNA: TGCAGCGCCCCCCTCATACAGGGTGGATATTCACCCCTCCACTTT
size: .
D: .
J: TRBJ1-6
V: TRBV29-1

CDR3: CASSDPGRNTEAFF
DNA: TGTGCCAGCAGCGATCCTGGCAGGAACACTGAAGCTTTCTTT
size: .
D: .
J: TRBJ1-1
V: TRBV2

CDR3: CASIKSGSPYEQYF
DNA: TGTGCCAGCATCAAGAGCGGGAGTCCCTACGAGCAGTACTTC
size: .
D: TRBD2
J: TRBJ2-7
V: TRBV6-1

CDR3: CASSYSREVSTDTQYF
DNA: TGTGCCAGCAGTTACTCTAGGGAGGTTAGCACAGATACGCAGTATTTT
size: once
D: .
J: TRBJ2-3
V: TRBV6-5

CDR3: CASTRSGGYNEQFF
DNA: TGTGCCAGCACCCGTAGCGGGGGGTACAATGAGCAGTTCTTC
size: .
D: TRBD2
J: TRBJ2-1
V: TRBV5-6

CDR3: CASTQGLAGVNTQYF
DNA: TGTGCCAGCACCCAGGGACTAGCGGGAGTAAATACGCAGTATTTT
size: .
D: TRBD2
J: TRBJ2-3
V: TRBV7-3

CDR3: CASSYVGKEQFF
DNA: TGTGCCAGCAGTTATGTCGGGAAGGAGCAGTTCTTC
size: .
D: .
J: TRBJ2-1
V: TRBV6-6

CDR3: CASSLEQGGQPQHF
DNA: TGTGCCAGCAGCTTAGAACAGGGGGGTCAGCCCCAGCATTTT
size: .
D: TRBD1
J: TRBJ1-5
V: TRBV7-2

CDR3: CASSFLGATGELFF
DNA: TGTGCCAGCAGCTTCTTGGGGGCCACCGGGGAGCTGTTTTTT
size: .
D: .
J: TRBJ2-2
V: TRBV7-8